What follows are 11 T cell receptor beta chains derived from one specimen sequenced in a study of regulatory T cells in long-lasting Graves disease. For TCR beta, libraries came from iRepertoire HTBI primers and Arm-PCR of CDR3 regions. TCRdb re-called the multiplex PCR reads through MiXCR, storing one row per CDR3 protein. This repertoire shows 450,000 to 650,000 distinct CDR3 sequences, about 16% found once; its top ten account for approximately 25%. The time point denotes: newly diagnosed GD, antithyroid drugs for less than 3 months. The TCR library used RNA extracted from PBMCs. This same sample was also part of a study on T cells in Graves' hyperthyroidism and ophthalmopathy.

Source: peripheral blood mononuclear cells (PBMCs), taken at new diagnosis, from a patient treated with antithyroid drugs. These receptors all stem from a woman between 40 and 65 years old with Graves disease.

This clonotype was seen only a few times. The junction does not match germline at one end; this may be a read error. V and J are TRBV12-3 or TRBV12-4 and TRBJ2-2, with 9 bases that match TRBD2. The CDR3 has 16 amino acids. CDR3 sequence: CASSLYGLAKTGELFF. In nucleotides, the CDR3 is TGTGCCAGCAGTTTATACGGACTAGCGAAAACCGGGGAGCTGTTTTTT.

V usage is TRBV27 and J usage is TRBJ1-5; maybe TRBD1 (5 bases). The CDR3 sequence is 14 residues long. The V gene's germline CDR1 is MNHEY and CDR2 SMNVEV (reference sequence). Deletions cut 4 bases from V and 6 bases from J, with 13 bases between. This CDR3 is CASSSGGGTQPQHF. CDR3 DNA: TGTGCCAGCAGTTCCGGGGGTGGGACTCAGCCCCAGCATTTT.

This clonotype was counted a few times. The CDR3 region has the DNA TGTGCCAGCAGTCCCACAGCCCACAGGAGAGATGAAGCTTTCTTT. Amino acid sequence: CASSPTAHRRDEAFF. The rearrangement links TRBV28 to TRBJ1-1, with TRBD1 as a possible D gene (5 bases). Per germline, CDR1 MDHEN and CDR2 SYDVKM. V lost 5 bases, J lost 7 bases, and 20 bases lay in between. The CDR3 is 15 amino acids.

This clonotype has just a few counts. For the CDR3, the DNA is TGTGCCAGCAGCTTAAATCTGGGGGGGACCGCTAGCACAGATACGCAGTATTTT. It encodes CASSLNLGGTASTDTQYF. V and J are TRBV11-2 and TRBJ2-3; 7 bases map to TRBD2. The germline gives CDR1 SGHAT, CDR2 FQNNGV. This CDR3 has 18 residues. Losses at the gene ends were 2 bases for V and 0 bases for J; bases not matched to a gene: 11.

The rearrangement links TRBV29-1 to TRBJ1-5; no firm D call. Per germline, CDR1 SQVTM and CDR2 ANQGSEA. The CDR3 length is 18 residues. V was trimmed by 8 bases and J by 2 bases, leaving 28 bases between them. As DNA, the CDR3 is TGCAGCCCCTACCCTCGGAGGGATATTAGGTTGTGCAATCAGCCCCAGCATTTT. It is translated as CSPYPRRDIRLCNQPQHF.

Note on this clonotype: This may be a read error: a much more frequent sequence differs by one nucleotide. The V and J genes are TRBV5-1 and TRBJ2-1; D ambiguous. CDR1 SGHRS and CDR2 YFSETQ come from the germline V gene. CDR3 length equals 16 residues. The CDR3 loop reads CVSTPAPLSSYNEQFF. CDR3 sequence (DNA): TGCGTCAGCACCCCGGCCCCCTTGAGCTCCTACAATGAGCAGTTCTTC.

Ten or more counts support this clonotype. This rearrangement joins TRBV18 to TRBJ2-7, with D tentatively TRBD2 (6 bases). Germline V CDR1 and CDR2: KGHSH, LQKENI. V was pared by 3 bases and J by 4 bases, with 10 bases between. This CDR3 region has 13 residues. This CDR3 reads CASSPTRGYEQYF. As DNA, the CDR3 is TGTGCCAGCTCACCCACCCGGGGGTACGAGCAGTACTTC.

About this clonotype: At one boundary the junction diverges from the germline segment, which might be a read error. The V call is TRBV14, the J call TRBJ2-1; the match to TRBD2 covers 12 bases. The J call is doubtful: the DNA matches TRBJ2-5 better. Germline assignment: CDR1 SGHDN and CDR2 FVKESK. The CDR3 contains 16 residues. CDR3 in DNA: TGTGCCAGCAGCAAAGACCCTAGCGGGGGGGCCGAGACCCAGTACTTC. Residues: CASSKDPSGGAETQYF.

The chain has TRBV3-1 and TRBJ1-1; D ambiguous. With 3 bases removed from V and 1 base from J, the gap between germline ends came to 12 bases. This CDR3 comprises 15 residues. CDR1 is LGHDT and CDR2 is YNNKEL in the germline V gene (reference sequence). DNA for the CDR3: TGTGCCAGCAGCCACGGAGAACGTGGGAACACTGAAGCTTTCTTT. Translated, it gives CASSHGERGNTEAFF.

There are many counts of this clonotype. The V gene is TRBV20-1, the J gene TRBJ1-1, with D maybe TRBD1 (6 bases). CDR3 length: 12 amino acids. Germline values: CDR1 DFQATT, CDR2 SNEGSKA (reference sequence). Trimming took off 5 bases at V and 8 bases at J, with 15 bases between the two ends. In DNA form, the CDR3 reads TGCAGTGCTCCTAACAGGGCTCGGGAAGCTTTCTTT. Protein product: CSAPNRAREAFF.

This clonotype was detected many times. Germline is not matched at one junction end, which may reflect a read error. The rearrangement links TRBV5-1 to TRBJ1-1; D gene unclear. This CDR3 has 12 residues. Germline V gives CDR1 SGHRS, CDR2 YFSETQ. The CDR3 coding sequence is TGTGCCAGCAGTGATGTTAACACTGAAGCTTTCTTT. Translation: CASSDVNTEAFF.